Listed here are 21 T cell receptor beta chains from one sample, sequenced in a study of blood T cells in healthy people across ages. Primers used in a second PCR of about 7 to 12 cycles were a sample-barcoded 5' primer and a J-beta primer mix. MiXCR, applied by TCRdb to the 5' RACE reads, yields one record per CDR3 protein. The sample holds 1 million to 1.2 million distinct CDR3 sequences; less than 45% are singletons and the top ten take around 13%. The material sequenced was blood. The receptor set was obtained from a man aged 18 to 35 in good health.

This clonotype was counted between two and nine times. V is TRBV27 and J is TRBJ2-5, with D perhaps matching TRBD1 (6 bases). The V gene's germline CDR1 is MNHEY and CDR2 SMNVEV (reference sequence). The CDR3 is 15 amino acids. The ends were cut back, 3 bases at V and 4 bases at J, with 15 bases in the middle. CDR3 coding DNA: TGTGCCAGCAGTTTTGCCAGGGGCCCAAGAGAGACCCAGTACTTC. Residues: CASSFARGPRETQYF.

This clonotype occurred once. The J gene is TRBJ1-1, the V gene TRBV4-2; D is unclear. Germline values: CDR1 LGHNA, CDR2 YNFKEQ. CDR3 size: 16 residues. V lost 0 bases, J lost 0 bases, and 11 bases lay in between. In nucleotides, the CDR3 is TGTGCCAGCAGCCAAGAGGCGTCGGCCATGAACACTGAAGCTTTCTTT. It yields the protein CASSQEASAMNTEAFF.

The V call is TRBV4-2, the J call TRBJ2-5; D gene unclear. The CDR3 runs 13 residues. The V end was cut by 0 bases, the J end by 11 bases, with 13 bases between. CDR1 and CDR2 (germline): LGHNA, YNFKEQ. CDR3 nucleotides: TGTGCCAGCAGCCAAGATCAGCTCAATGAGCAGTACTTC. Protein: CASSQDQLNEQYF.

The chain is built from TRBV11-2 and TRBJ2-1, with D tentatively TRBD2 (5 bases). Germline CDR1 is SGHAT and CDR2 is FQNNGV. The CDR3 is made up of 15 amino acids. V was cut by 5 bases and J by 9 bases, with 20 bases left in between. The chain's CDR3 is CASSTAPRPRGEQFF. The CDR3 region has the DNA TGTGCCAGCAGCACAGCGCCCAGACCCCGGGGTGAGCAGTTCTTC.

For the CDR3, the DNA is TGTGCCAGCAGCGTAGTCGGGGGAGAAGCTTTCTTT. This gives the protein CASSVVGGEAFF. V is TRBV9 and J is TRBJ1-1; tentatively, D is TRBD1 (5 bases). This CDR3 is 12 amino acids long. V dropped 0 bases and J dropped 8 bases, with 8 bases sitting between them. Germline CDR1 and CDR2: SGDLS and YYNGEE.

This clonotype was seen more than once but under ten times. This CDR3 is CASSYSRVGQESTDTQYF. In DNA, the CDR3 is TGTGCCAGCAGTTACTCACGCGTGGGACAGGAGAGCACAGATACGCAGTATTTT. The genes are TRBV6-5 and TRBJ2-3; the match to TRBD1 covers 8 bases. Germline CDR1 MNHEY, CDR2 SVGAGI. The CDR3 is made up of 18 amino acids. The J segment lost 0 bases and the V segment lost 0 bases, leaving 8 bases of the junction unmatched.

This chain uses TRBV20-1 with TRBJ2-3; D might be TRBD1 (5 bases). Trimming removed 0 bases from V and 6 bases from J, with 22 bases in between. The CDR3 extends over 17 amino acids. Germline CDR1 DFQATT, CDR2 SNEGSKA (reference sequence). Here the CDR3 reads CSARDLGTGYTLDTQYF. CDR3 DNA sequence: TGCAGTGCTAGAGATCTTGGAACAGGTTATACGTTGGATACGCAGTATTTT.

V gene TRBV20-1 combines with J gene TRBJ2-5; 14 nucleotides align to TRBD2. The CDR3 sequence is 14 residues long. From germline, CDR1 is DFQATT and CDR2 SNEGSKA (reference sequence). The trim removed 5 bases at V and 11 bases at J, leaving 10 bases unmatched. The CDR3, as DNA: TGCAGTGCTCAGACTAGCGGGAGGGGGAATGAGCAGTACTTC. This translates into CSAQTSGRGNEQYF.

This clonotype was recorded only once. The CDR3 here is CSVGQDGARWEKLFF. For the CDR3, the DNA is TGCAGCGTAGGACAAGATGGTGCAAGATGGGAAAAACTGTTTTTT. The chain couples TRBV29-1 to TRBJ1-4, with D perhaps matching TRBD1 (5 bases). V dropped 6 bases and J dropped 8 bases, with 22 bases sitting between them. The CDR3 has 15 residues. Germline CDR1 reads SQVTM; CDR2 reads ANQGSEA. Using reference TRBV29-1 and TRBJ1-4 for the parts outside the CDR3, the full variable domain is SAVISQKPSRDICQRGTSLTIQCQVDSQVTMMFWYRQQPGQSLTLIATANQGSEATYESGFVIDKFPISRPNLTFSTLTVSNMSPEDSSIYLCSVGQDGARWEKLFFGSGTQLSVL.

This clonotype has a count of ten or more. The chain uses TRBV29-1 and TRBJ1-5; no clear D gene. V lost 4 bases and J 2 bases, leaving 9 bases between the germline ends. CDR3 size: 13 residues. The V gene's germline CDR1 is SQVTM and CDR2 ANQGSEA. The CDR3 coding sequence is TGCAGCGTTGGAACTGACGGCAATCAGCCCCAGCATTTT. It translates to CSVGTDGNQPQHF.

In this sample, this clonotype turned up a few times. The gene calls are TRBV9 and TRBJ1-1; TRBD1 might be the D (5 bases). Trimming cost V 3 bases and J 3 bases, with 6 bases left between them. CDR3 length: 12 residues. Germline V gives CDR1 SGDLS, CDR2 YYNGEE. The CDR3 nucleotides are TGTGCCAGCAGCGGACAGCACACTGAAGCTTTCTTT. Amino acids: CASSGQHTEAFF.

This clonotype was seen many times. Here the CDR3 reads CASSRGQFNQPQHF. CDR3 coding DNA: TGTGCCAGCAGCCGCGGACAGTTCAATCAGCCCCAGCATTTT. The gene calls are TRBV7-2 and TRBJ1-5; possible D gene TRBD1, 6 bases. This CDR3 is 14 amino acids long. V was cut by 5 bases and J by 3 bases, with 11 bases left in between. The germline V gene encodes CDR1 SGHTA and CDR2 FQGNSA.

Only one count was recorded for this clonotype. The rearrangement uses TRBV6-2 or TRBV6-3 and TRBJ2-1, with 12 nucleotides matching TRBD2. The CDR3 extends over 15 amino acids. Per the germline V gene, CDR1 is MNHEY and CDR2 is SVGEGT. V trimming: 2 bases; J trimming: 8 bases; junction bases outside the gene matches: 4. In DNA form, the CDR3 reads TGTGCCAGCAGTTACACTAGCGGGGGGATGGATGAGCAGTTCTTC. Amino acids: CASSYTSGGMDEQFF.

The chain employs TRBV19 and TRBJ1-2, with unresolved D. The length of the CDR3 is 16 residues. CDR1 is LNHDA, CDR2 SQIVND, per germline (reference sequence). Deletions cut 2 bases from V and 3 bases from J, with 16 bases between. The CDR3 protein is CASSISTTGTDYGYTF. The CDR3 nucleotides read TGTGCCAGTAGTATAAGTACTACGGGCACAGACTATGGCTACACCTTC.

The chain has TRBV20-1 and TRBJ1-5; D uncertain. Germline values: CDR1 DFQATT, CDR2 SNEGSKA (reference sequence). The V and J ends lost 0 bases and 4 bases respectively, with 13 bases between them. The CDR3 contains 15 residues. The CDR3 DNA reads TGCAGTGCTAGAGATAGGGAATCTTGGAATCAGCCCCAGCATTTT. Translating gives CSARDRESWNQPQHF.

As regards this clonotype: This may be a read error, as it is one base from a much larger clone. The chain employs TRBV7-2 and TRBJ2-2; D uncertain. Trimming stripped 5 bases from V and 1 base from J, with 5 bases between. Per the germline V gene, CDR1 is SGHTA and CDR2 is FQGNSA. This CDR3 contains 13 residues. CDR3 DNA sequence: TGTGCCAGCAGCGTACAGAACACCGGGGAGCTGTTTTTT. This gives the protein CASSVQNTGELFF.

Of note for this clonotype: A much more abundant neighbour one base away suggests this may be a read error. The chain's CDR3 is CAISEWGQEQFF. CDR3 DNA: TGTGCCATCAGTGAGTGGGGGCAGGAGCAGTTCTTC. This chain joins TRBV10-3 and TRBJ2-1; TRBD1 is a possible D gene (6 bases). V was clipped by 1 base and J by 10 bases, with 8 bases between them. The germline CDR1 and CDR2 sequences are ENHRY and SYGVKD. The CDR3 runs to 12 residues.

The chain combines TRBV7-2 with TRBJ2-5; 11 bases fit TRBD2. CDR3 length: 16 residues. The germline CDR1 and CDR2 sequences are SGHTA and FQGNSA. J gave up 11 bases and V 6 bases, and 17 bases lay outside the gene matches. The CDR3 sequence is CASSTSGGVSYNEQYF. The CDR3, as DNA: TGTGCCAGCAGTACTAGCGGGGGCGTTTCCTACAATGAGCAGTACTTC.

The chain recombines TRBV5-6 with TRBJ2-1, with D perhaps matching TRBD1 (5 bases). Trimming stripped 0 bases from V and 0 bases from J, with 13 bases between. This CDR3 comprises 17 residues. CDR1 and CDR2 (germline): SGHDT, YYEEEE. CDR3 sequence: CASSLADRQSSYNEQFF. The CDR3 nucleotides are TGTGCCAGCAGCTTGGCCGACAGACAGAGCTCCTACAATGAGCAGTTCTTC.

In its sample, this clonotype was seen a few times. The chain recombines TRBV27 with TRBJ1-1, with D perhaps matching TRBD1 (6 bases). Germline loops: CDR1 MNHEY, CDR2 SMNVEV (reference sequence). This CDR3 contains 14 residues. V lost 0 bases, J lost 6 bases, and 11 bases lay in between. CDR3 DNA sequence: TGTGCCAGCAGTTTATCTCTGGGGACATCTGAAGCTTTCTTT. It yields the protein CASSLSLGTSEAFF.

This chain joins TRBV7-9 and TRBJ1-5; D remains unclear. The V end lost 3 bases, the J end lost 1 base, and 16 bases lay between the germline ends. Germline V gene data show CDR1 as SEHNR and CDR2 as FQNEAQ (reference sequence). The CDR3 sequence is 17 residues long. This CDR3 reads CASSFFLIRESNQPQHF. In DNA form, the CDR3 reads TGTGCCAGCAGCTTTTTTCTGATCCGGGAAAGCAATCAGCCCCAGCATTTT.